This entry lists 31 T cell receptor beta chains sequenced from one sample in a study of Graves' ophthalmopathy and Graves' hyperthyroidism. Transcripts of RNA were the source for amplifying TCR beta CDR3 regions. Scientists carried out first-round RT-PCR using HTBI primers and then a second-round multiplex PCR. TCRdb independently ran MiXCR on the multiplex PCR reads; one entry per CDR3 protein. The sample has about 400,000 distinct CDR3 sequences, around 20% seen once. The specimen sequenced was peripheral blood. These receptors originate from a woman aged 18-29 years with stable Graves' hyperthyroidism.

This clonotype appeared many times. The V call is TRBV6-1, the J call TRBJ2-4, with D hard to call. This CDR3 comprises 15 residues. Germline CDR1 MNHNS, CDR2 SASEGT. V was cut by 2 bases and J by 9 bases, with 17 bases left in between. The CDR3 coding sequence is TGTGCCAGCAGTGAATCTCATGTGGGGTTTCCCATTCAGTACTTC. Translating it yields CASSESHVGFPIQYF.

The V call is TRBV5-1, the J call TRBJ1-2, with D possibly matching TRBD1 (5 bases). CDR1 and CDR2 (germline): SGHRS, YFSETQ. CDR3 length equals 15 residues. V shed 0 bases and J shed 0 bases, with 9 bases lying between them. The chain's CDR3 is CASSLEGRTNYGYTF. The DNA of the CDR3 is TGCGCCAGCAGCTTGGAGGGACGAACTAACTATGGCTACACCTTC.

This clonotype has a count of ten or more. The rearrangement links TRBV12-3 or TRBV12-4 to TRBJ2-5, with 8 positions matching TRBD1. The CDR3 is 14 amino acids. The junction had 7 bases not matched to a gene; V was cut back by 4 bases and J by 6 bases. The CDR3 coding sequence is TGTGCCAGCAGTTACGGACAGGGAAGGAAGACCCAGTACTTC. Translation: CASSYGQGRKTQYF.

This clonotype was seen ten or more times. The gene calls are TRBV7-9 and TRBJ2-5, with TRBD1 as a possible D gene (5 bases). Trimming took 2 bases from V and 2 from J, leaving 9 bases between them. The CDR3 length is 14 residues. CDR1 SEHNR and CDR2 FQNEAQ come from the germline V gene (reference sequence). The CDR3 loop reads CASSLRQLQETQYF. CDR3 in DNA: TGTGCCAGCAGCTTACGACAGCTTCAAGAGACCCAGTACTTC.

This clonotype was seen more than once but under ten times. The chain has TRBV12-3 or TRBV12-4 and TRBJ2-5; no definite D call. This CDR3 spans 13 amino acids. The V gene lost 3 bases and the J gene lost 5 bases, with 10 bases spanning the gap. The CDR3 DNA reads TGTGCCAGCAGTTTTACTATCCGGGAGACCCAGTACTTC. Translating it yields CASSFTIRETQYF.

In this sample, this clonotype turned up many times. This rearrangement joins TRBV7-2 to TRBJ1-2; no clear D. Trimming left V 3 bases short and J 2 bases short, with 4 bases between. This CDR3 comprises 12 residues. Germline V gene sequence: CDR1 SGHTA, CDR2 FQGNSA. The CDR3 protein is CASSFQNYGYTF. The CDR3 bases are TGTGCCAGCAGCTTTCAGAACTATGGCTACACCTTC.

The sample holds many counts of this clonotype. This sequence joins TRBV12-3 or TRBV12-4 and TRBJ2-5; tentative D call: TRBD1 (6 bases). Deletions cut 6 bases from V and 4 bases from J, with 15 bases between. The CDR3 runs 14 residues. CDR3 residues: CASSHGQIGETQYF. CDR3 DNA sequence: TGTGCCAGCAGCCATGGACAGATCGGAGAGACCCAGTACTTC.

Here the CDR3 reads CASSPWTSRPGYTF. In DNA, the CDR3 is TGTGCCAGCAGCCCTTGGACGTCCCGTCCTGGCTACACCTTC. This chain connects TRBV2 to TRBJ1-2, with no clear D. Germline V gene lookup returns CDR1 SNHLY and CDR2 FYNNEI. The V end lost 6 bases, the J end lost 7 bases, and 18 bases lay between the germline ends. The CDR3 is 14 amino acids.

The chain couples TRBV7-2 to TRBJ1-5; D remains unclear. Trimming left V 3 bases short and J 6 bases short, with 15 bases between. The CDR3 runs to 15 residues. CDR1 SGHTA and CDR2 FQGNSA come from the germline V gene. CDR3 sequence (DNA): TGTGCCAGCAGCTTGGGTACGTTTGCTGGTCAGCCCCAGCATTTT. Residues: CASSLGTFAGQPQHF.

The table lists this clonotype with a few counts. V is TRBV18 and J is TRBJ1-1, with D unresolved. The CDR3 has 13 residues. Germline V gene data show CDR1 as KGHSH and CDR2 as LQKENI. V lost 1 base and J lost 8, with 11 bases in between. CDR3 bases: TGTGCCAGCTCACCACAAACGGACGGCGAAGCTTTCTTT. Translated, it gives CASSPQTDGEAFF.

This clonotype was seen at least ten times. The chain joins TRBV12-3 or TRBV12-4 to TRBJ1-2; D not certain. V was pared by 5 bases and J by 14 bases, with 12 bases between. The CDR3 is 10 amino acids. The DNA for the CDR3 is TGTGCCAGCAGTACGGGTGGAGAAACCTTC. Amino acid sequence: CASSTGGETF.

The table lists this clonotype with a count of one. The chain couples TRBV2 to TRBJ2-7; D remains unclear. The CDR3 sequence is 15 residues long. The germline V gene has CDR1 SNHLY and CDR2 FYNNEI. V dropped 5 bases and J dropped 1 base, with 15 bases sitting between them. This chain's CDR3 is CASSPQFQLSYEQYF. CDR3 coding DNA: TGTGCCAGCAGTCCCCAGTTTCAGCTGTCCTACGAGCAGTACTTC. The whole variable domain, remainder taken from reference TRBV2 and TRBJ2-7, is EPEVTQTPSHQVTQMGQEVILRCVPISNHLYFYWYRQILGQKVEFLVSFYNNEISEKSEIFDDQFSVERPDGSNFTLKIRSTKLEDSAMYFCASSPQFQLSYEQYFGPGTRLTVT.

Ten or more counts support this clonotype. The V call is TRBV6-2 or TRBV6-3, the J call TRBJ1-5, with a tentative D call TRBD1 (6 bases). V was cut by 5 bases and J by 6 bases, with 11 bases left in between. Germline V lookup: CDR1 MNHEY, CDR2 SVGEGT. This CDR3 region has 13 residues. The CDR3 region is CASSRDISQPQHF. In DNA, the CDR3 is TGTGCCAGCAGTCGGGACATCAGTCAGCCCCAGCATTTT.

This clonotype appeared a few times. The V call is TRBV6-1, the J call TRBJ1-5; weak D call: TRBD1 (5 bases). The V gene lost 8 bases and the J gene lost 4 bases, with 18 bases spanning the gap. CDR1 is MNHNS, CDR2 SASEGT, per germline. The CDR3 totals 15 residues. DNA of the CDR3: TGTGCCAGCCGGGCCAGGGACCAACTGAATCAGCCCCAGCATTTT. Residues: CASRARDQLNQPQHF.

This clonotype was counted only a few times. This chain links TRBV29-1 with TRBJ2-2; 9 bases agree with TRBD1. V gave up 3 bases and J gave up 6 bases; unmatched junction bases: 5. Germline V gene lookup returns CDR1 SQVTM and CDR2 ANQGSEA. This CDR3 is built from 14 residues. As DNA, the CDR3 is TGCAGCGTTGACGGGACAGGGAGGCCCGGGGAGCTGTTTTTT. Protein product: CSVDGTGRPGELFF.

This clonotype has ten or more counts. V is TRBV9 and J is TRBJ1-2; 7 positions agree with TRBD1. This CDR3 spans 14 amino acids. Germline loops: CDR1 SGDLS, CDR2 YYNGEE. V shed 3 bases, J shed 3 bases, and the junction held 5 bases outside the gene matches. The DNA of the CDR3 is TGTGCCAGCAGCGCGACCGGGACAGACTATGGCTACACCTTC. Translating it yields CASSATGTDYGYTF.

This clonotype was counted at least ten times. V is TRBV30 and J is TRBJ2-7; D is undetermined. CDR3 size: 12 residues. Germline assignment: CDR1 GTSNPN and CDR2 SVGIG (reference sequence). V lost 2 bases and J 2 bases, leaving 7 bases between the germline ends. The CDR3 coding sequence is TGTGCCTGGAGTATCTCTCCCTACGAGCAGTACTTC. Translating gives CAWSISPYEQYF.

This clonotype was detected many times. V and J are TRBV7-2 and TRBJ2-7, with D possibly TRBD1 on 6 matching bases. Trimming removed 5 bases at V and 2 bases at J, with 10 bases between. The CDR3 covers 13 residues. Germline V gene data show CDR1 as SGHTA and CDR2 as FQGNSA. CDR3 residues: CASSEGQAYEQYF. CDR3 DNA: TGTGCCAGCAGCGAGGGACAAGCCTACGAGCAGTACTTC. Supplemented by reference TRBV7-2 and TRBJ2-7, the full variable domain reads GAGVSQSPSNKVTEKGKDVELRCDPISGHTALYWYRQSLGQGLEFLIYFQGNSAPDKSGLPSDRFSAERTGGSVSTLTIQRTQQEDSAVYLCASSEGQAYEQYFGPGTRLTVT.

This clonotype has ten or more counts. The chain employs TRBV12-3 or TRBV12-4 and TRBJ2-7, with D perhaps assigned TRBD1 or TRBD2 (5 bases each). Trimming took 8 bases from V and 5 from J, leaving 19 bases between them. The CDR3 length is 14 residues. DNA of the CDR3: TGTGCCAGCTCCCCTAACCTCGGGGACCACGAGCAGTACTTC. Protein sequence: CASSPNLGDHEQYF.

This clonotype was counted ten times or more. The chain employs TRBV28 and TRBJ2-6; D remains ambiguous. V was pared by 5 bases and J by 3 bases, with 2 bases between. CDR3 size: 12 residues. The germline CDR1 and CDR2 sequences are MDHEN and SYDVKM. The CDR3 here is CASSRGANVLTF. The CDR3 bases are TGTGCCAGCAGTCGTGGGGCCAACGTCCTGACTTTC.

The chain recombines TRBV15 with TRBJ2-2; D is uncertain. V was trimmed by 0 bases and J by 7 bases, leaving 15 bases between them. Germline assignment: CDR1 LNHNV and CDR2 YYDKDF (reference sequence). The CDR3 is 16 amino acids. The CDR3 sequence: CATSRDIDLSGGELFF. CDR3 nucleotides: TGTGCCACCAGCAGAGATATTGACCTGTCGGGCGGGGAGCTGTTTTTT.

The chain is built from TRBV30 and TRBJ2-2; D possibly corresponds to TRBD2 (5 bases). The V gene's germline CDR1 is GTSNPN and CDR2 SVGIG (reference sequence). V lost 4 bases to trimming and J lost 2 bases, with 17 bases between them. The CDR3 is made up of 16 amino acids. CDR3 DNA: TGTGCCTGGACCCCAACTCCGGGGTTTAACACCGGGGAGCTGTTTTTT. This translates into CAWTPTPGFNTGELFF.

This clonotype was observed many times. V gene TRBV3-1 combines with J gene TRBJ1-5; D may be TRBD1 (5 bases). Germline V gives CDR1 LGHDT, CDR2 YNNKEL (reference sequence). The CDR3 length is 15 residues. The V end lost 1 base, the J end lost 4 bases, and 11 bases lay between the germline ends. The CDR3 DNA sequence: TGTGCCAGCAGCCAAGGAGGGGCCATAAATCAGCCCCAGCATTTT. As protein: CASSQGGAINQPQHF.

This clonotype was observed at least ten times. Here the CDR3 reads CASSELGDSNQPQHF. The CDR3 coding sequence is TGTGCCAGCAGTGAACTCGGTGATAGCAATCAGCCCCAGCATTTT. The rearrangement joins TRBV6-1 to TRBJ1-5; no clear D gene. The CDR3 consists of 15 residues. Germline-derived CDR1 and CDR2 are MNHNS and SASEGT. Trimming took off 2 bases at V and 0 bases at J, with 8 bases between the two ends.

This clonotype has a count of ten or more. A much larger clone sits a single nucleotide away, making a read error possible. The chain employs TRBV28 and TRBJ1-2; no firm D call. Trimming removed 5 bases from V and 1 base from J, with 11 bases in between. The CDR3 runs to 14 residues. Germline-derived CDR1 and CDR2 are MDHEN and SYDVKM. For the CDR3, the DNA is TGTGCCAGCAGTGTATCCGGAGTTAACTATGGCTACACCTTC. This codes for CASSVSGVNYGYTF.

V gene TRBV10-3 combines with J gene TRBJ2-7, with 11 bases aligning to TRBD2. The CDR3 is made up of 16 amino acids. The junction had 3 bases not matched to a gene; V was cut back by 0 bases and J by 2 bases. Germline V lookup: CDR1 ENHRY, CDR2 SYGVKD. CDR3 protein: CAISESLLAGAYEQYF. The CDR3, as DNA: TGTGCCATCAGTGAGTCTCTACTAGCGGGGGCCTACGAGCAGTACTTC.

This clonotype was picked up many times. The rearrangement joins TRBV20-1 to TRBJ2-5; D ambiguous. V was shortened by 5 bases and J by 5 bases, with 15 bases between the two germline ends. Germline CDR1 is DFQATT and CDR2 is SNEGSKA (reference sequence). There are 13 residues in the CDR3. The CDR3: CSAPETLGETQYF. CDR3 in DNA: TGCAGTGCTCCCGAGACCCTGGGGGAGACCCAGTACTTC.

The sample holds a few counts of this clonotype. The J gene is TRBJ2-2, the V gene TRBV5-4; 14 bases agree with TRBD2. Germline CDR1 and CDR2: SGHNT and YYREEE (reference sequence). The V segment lost 3 bases and the J segment 4 bases; nucleotides outside the gene matches: 5. This CDR3 spans 17 amino acids. For the CDR3, the DNA is TGTGCCAGCAGCTCCGGGACTAGCGGGAGTTTCACCGGGGAGCTGTTTTTT. Translation: CASSSGTSGSFTGELFF.

The gene calls are TRBV19 and TRBJ1-1; the D is unclear. V was cut by 3 bases and J by 1 base, with 6 bases left in between. This CDR3 region has 13 residues. CDR1 is LNHDA and CDR2 is SQIVND in the germline V gene (reference sequence). CDR3 protein: CASSIQENTEAFF. The CDR3 nucleotides read TGTGCCAGTAGTATTCAGGAGAACACTGAAGCTTTCTTT. The complete variable domain, with remaining parts taken from reference TRBV19 and TRBJ1-1, reads DGGITQSPKYLFRKEGQNVTLSCEQNLNHDAMYWYRQDPGQGLRLIYYSQIVNDFQKGDIAEGYSVSREKKESFPLTVTSAQKNPTAFYLCASSIQENTEAFFGQGTRLTVV.

This clonotype was recorded many times. The chain employs TRBV19 and TRBJ1-5, with 8 bases that match TRBD1. The germline V gene encodes CDR1 LNHDA and CDR2 SQIVND (reference sequence). The CDR3 runs 12 residues. The V gene end was trimmed by 7 bases and the J gene end by 6 bases; junction bases not matched to a gene: 2. CDR3 bases: TGTGCCAGTATCGGACAGGGTCAGCCCCAGCATTTT. Encoded protein: CASIGQGQPQHF.

This clonotype was recorded at least ten times. The V call is TRBV20-1, the J call TRBJ2-7, with 7 bases matching TRBD2. This CDR3 is 14 amino acids long. Germline CDR1 reads DFQATT; CDR2 reads SNEGSKA (reference sequence). V was pared by 5 bases and J by 2 bases, with 9 bases of the junction left unmatched. CDR3 bases: TGCAGTGCTCAAAGGAGCGGGGCTACCTACGAGCAGTACTTC. Protein product: CSAQRSGATYEQYF.